This record concerns one TCR beta chain sequence. What it recognizes is unknown. These data are taken from a study of cytomegalovirus exposure and HLA in healthy donors. On the study more broadly: The 95 to 150 validation repertoires used a platform that matched the one used for the approximately 690 first-cohort repertoires, as a later analysis reported. Study observations and caveats: Overall, under 200 TCR beta chains were annotated as cytomegalovirus-associated.

Clones were sequenced by immunoSEQ multiplex PCR, and TCRdb holds only the in-frame ones, with some missing. The table lists some 170,000 clones, more than 75% of them singletons, with approximately 2.5% in the top ten. The CDR3 spans 12 residues. Germline V lookup: CDR1 SGDLS, CDR2 YYNGEE. V lost 2 bases, J lost 8 bases, and 8 bases lay in between. The TCR sequence derives from a man younger than 30 in good health and CMV-seropositive. The material sequenced was PBMCs. The chain uses TRBV9 and TRBJ2-1, with a weak D call TRBD1 (6 bases). The CDR3 spells CASSVGAHEQFF. In DNA form, the CDR3 reads TGTGCCAGCAGCGTGGGGGCGCATGAGCAGTTCTTC. Based on the CDR3 plus reference TRBV9 and TRBJ2-1, the full variable domain is DSGVTQTPKHLITATGQRVTLRCSPRSGDLSVYWYQQSLDQGLQFLIQYYNGEERAKGNILERFSAQQFPDLHSELNLSSLELGDSALYFCASSVGAHEQFFGPGTRLTVL.